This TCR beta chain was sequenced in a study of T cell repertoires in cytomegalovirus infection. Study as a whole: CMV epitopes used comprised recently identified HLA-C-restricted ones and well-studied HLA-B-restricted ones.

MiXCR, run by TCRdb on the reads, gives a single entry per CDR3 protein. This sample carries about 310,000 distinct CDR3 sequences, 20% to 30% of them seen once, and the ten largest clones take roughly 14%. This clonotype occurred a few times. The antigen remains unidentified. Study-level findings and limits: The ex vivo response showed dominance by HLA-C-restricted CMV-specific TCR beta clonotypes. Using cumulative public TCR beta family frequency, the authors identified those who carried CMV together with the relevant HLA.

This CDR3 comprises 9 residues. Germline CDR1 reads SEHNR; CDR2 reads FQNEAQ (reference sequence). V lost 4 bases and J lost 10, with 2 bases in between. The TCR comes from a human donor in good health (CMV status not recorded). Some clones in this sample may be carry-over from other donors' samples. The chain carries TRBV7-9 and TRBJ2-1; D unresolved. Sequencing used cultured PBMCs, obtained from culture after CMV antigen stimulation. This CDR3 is CASSSEQFF. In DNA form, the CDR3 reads TGTGCCAGCAGCTCAGAGCAGTTCTTC.